Presented here are 25 T cell receptor beta chains from one specimen sequenced in a study of PD-L1 blockade in urothelial cancer. Sequenced by immunoSEQ multiplex PCR; TCRdb stores in-frame clones only, minus some. The data hold 45,000 to 60,000 clones, with 70% to 90% observed a single time. Sequences were derived from PBMCs, sampled around atezolizumab (anti-PD-L1) treatment. Every receptor here comes from a man aged 60 to 69 with urothelial cancer.

This clone was recorded only once. This chain connects TRBV7-2 to TRBJ1-2; 8 positions agree with TRBD1. Germline V gene lookup returns CDR1 SGHTA and CDR2 FQGNSA. The CDR3 has 15 residues. J gave up 1 base and V 5 bases, and 6 bases lay outside the gene matches. The CDR3 region is CASSPGQGINYGYTF. CDR3 DNA sequence: TGTGCCAGCAGCCCCGGACAGGGAATTAACTATGGCTACACCTTC.

The chain joins TRBV7-2 to TRBJ2-3, with D maybe TRBD2 (5 bases). Germline lookup yields CDR1 SGHTA and CDR2 FQGNSA. V was cut by 6 bases and J by 4 bases, with 14 bases left in between. The CDR3 sequence is 14 residues long. DNA of the CDR3: TGTGCCAGCAGTCCCGGGGTGGGGTCAGATACGCAGTATTTT. This gives the protein CASSPGVGSDTQYF. Full variable domain (missing parts from reference TRBV7-2 and TRBJ2-3): GAGVSQSPSNKVTEKGKDVELRCDPISGHTALYWYRQSLGQGLEFLIYFQGNSAPDKSGLPSDRFSAERTGGSVSTLTIQRTQQEDSAVYLCASSPGVGSDTQYFGPGTRLTVL.

The J gene is TRBJ1-2, the V gene TRBV6-1; 7 bases fit TRBD1. The CDR3 has 13 residues. The V gene end was trimmed by 6 bases and the J gene end by 5 bases; junction bases not matched to a gene: 6. Germline V gene lookup returns CDR1 MNHNS and CDR2 SASEGT. CDR3 in amino acids: CASRDPGGYGYTF. CDR3 nucleotide sequence: TGTGCCAGCAGGGATCCAGGGGGTTATGGCTACACCTTC.

This chain connects TRBV11-2 to TRBJ1-2; D might be TRBD1 (5 bases). From germline, CDR1 is SGHAT and CDR2 FQNNGV. The CDR3 extends over 14 amino acids. The V end lost 2 bases, the J end lost 4 bases, and 11 bases lay between the germline ends. The CDR3 bases are TGTGCCAGCAGCTTACTCCAGGGTATCTATGGCTACACCTTC. Translated, it gives CASSLLQGIYGYTF.

The chain links TRBV7-6 to TRBJ2-7, with D tentatively TRBD1 (6 bases). CDR3 length: 16 amino acids. Deletions cut 5 bases from V and 0 bases from J, with 17 bases between. Germline CDR1 is SGHVS and CDR2 is FNYEAQ. Here the CDR3 DNA reads TGTGCCAGCAGCCCACATACAGGGACCTTCTCCTACGAGCAGTACTTC. This gives the protein CASSPHTGTFSYEQYF.

This clone was recorded a few times. The V gene is TRBV4-1, the J gene TRBJ1-2; TRBD1 agrees at 7 bases. V dropped 4 bases and J dropped 5; count of bases not matched to a gene: 4. Germline V gene data show CDR1 as MGHRA and CDR2 as YSYEKL. The CDR3 has 13 residues. The CDR3, as DNA: TGCGCCAGCAGCCTGATGGGACAGTATGGCTACACCTTC. Protein product: CASSLMGQYGYTF.

J is TRBJ2-7 and V is TRBV5-6; D is unclear. Trimming took off 0 bases at V and 0 bases at J, with 4 bases between the two ends. This CDR3 contains 13 residues. Per the germline V gene, CDR1 is SGHDT and CDR2 is YYEEEE. The CDR3 sequence is CASSLGASYEQYF. Here the CDR3 DNA reads TGTGCCAGCAGCTTGGGGGCCTCCTACGAGCAGTACTTC.

The chain has TRBV5-1 and TRBJ2-1; TRBD2 matches at 8 bases. The germline CDR1 and CDR2 sequences are SGHRS and YFSETQ. J lost 0 bases, V lost 1 base, and 3 bases had no gene match. CDR3 size: 16 residues. Here the CDR3 DNA reads TGCGCCAGCAGCTTGAGCGGGGGAAGCTCCTACAATGAGCAGTTCTTC. Amino acids: CASSLSGGSSYNEQFF. The whole variable domain, filled in from reference TRBV5-1 and TRBJ2-1, reads KAGVTQTPRYLIKTRGQQVTLSCSPISGHRSVSWYQQTPGQGLQFLFEYFSETQRNKGNFPGRFSGRQFSNSRSEMNVSTLELGDSALYLCASSLSGGSSYNEQFFGPGTRLTVL.

The CDR3 DNA is TGCGCCAGCACTATGACAGGGGTAGGCACTGAAGCTTTCTTT. Translating it yields CASTMTGVGTEAFF. The J gene is TRBJ1-1, the V gene TRBV10-2, with 8 bases lining up with TRBD1. This CDR3 contains 14 residues. V was pared by 7 bases and J by 4 bases, with 8 bases of the junction left unmatched. Germline lookup yields CDR1 WSHSY and CDR2 SAAADI.

The chain is built from TRBV10-3 and TRBJ2-5; 8 bases are a match to TRBD1. The V gene's germline CDR1 is ENHRY and CDR2 SYGVKD. J lost 0 bases, V lost 2 bases, and 11 bases had no gene match. The CDR3 runs 18 residues. CDR3 region: CAISEPFPDRAYQETQYF. The CDR3 DNA reads as TGTGCCATCAGTGAGCCCTTTCCGGACAGGGCGTACCAAGAGACCCAGTACTTC.

This rearrangement joins TRBV7-3 to TRBJ1-2; D remains unclear. The V end was cut by 1 base, the J end by 6 bases, with 21 bases between. The CDR3 is made up of 17 amino acids. The germline CDR1 and CDR2 sequences are SGHTA and FQGTGA. The CDR3 region has the DNA TGTGCCAGCAGCTTAAGTAGTGTCGGCGGGGAAGTTGATGGCTACACCTTC. Its translation is CASSLSSVGGEVDGYTF. Drawing the rest from reference TRBV7-3 and TRBJ1-2, the complete variable domain is GAGVSQTPSNKVTEKGKYVELRCDPISGHTALYWYRQSLGQGPEFLIYFQGTGAADDSGLPNDRFFAVRPEGSVSTLKIQRTERGDSAVYLCASSLSSVGGEVDGYTFGSGTRLTVV.

This CDR3 reads CSVVPSGNEQFF. The CDR3 DNA is TGCAGCGTTGTCCCCAGTGGCAATGAGCAGTTCTTC. The chain employs TRBV29-1 and TRBJ2-1; D not certain. Trimming cost V 4 bases and J 6 bases, with 10 bases left between them. CDR3 length equals 12 residues. Germline V CDR1 and CDR2: SQVTM, ANQGSEA.

The rearrangement joins TRBV4-1 to TRBJ2-5; TRBD2 might be the D (5 bases). The CDR3 is made up of 17 amino acids. V shed 1 base and J shed 1 base, with 16 bases lying between them. CDR1 and CDR2 from the germline V gene are MGHRA and YSYEKL. This chain's CDR3 is CASSQVGPGMSQETQYF. CDR3 coding DNA: TGCGCCAGCAGCCAAGTCGGGCCGGGGATGAGCCAAGAGACCCAGTACTTC.

The chain carries TRBV7-8 and TRBJ2-1, with a weak D call TRBD2 (6 bases). This CDR3 is 16 amino acids long. Germline CDR1 is SGHVS and CDR2 is FQNEAQ. Trimming stripped 5 bases from V and 4 bases from J, with 18 bases between. DNA of the CDR3: TGTGCCAGCAGCCGGGGGATGACTCCCAGGTACAATGAGCAGTTCTTC. Its translation is CASSRGMTPRYNEQFF. Filled out from reference TRBV7-8 and TRBJ2-1, the complete variable domain reads GAGVSQSPRYKVAKRGQDVALRCDPISGHVSLFWYQQALGQGPEFLTYFQNEAQLDKSGLPSDRFFAERPEGSVSTLKIQRTQQEDSAVYLCASSRGMTPRYNEQFFGPGTRLTVL.

V is TRBV5-8 and J is TRBJ1-2; D perhaps matches TRBD1 (6 bases). This CDR3 has 14 amino acids. Trimming stripped 4 bases from V and 3 bases from J, with 13 bases between. From germline, CDR1 is SGHTS and CDR2 YDEGEE. The CDR3 reads CASSTQGRDYGYTF. CDR3 nucleotide sequence: TGTGCCAGCAGCACACAGGGTAGGGACTATGGCTACACCTTC.

V is TRBV7-2 and J is TRBJ2-3; 13 bases line up with TRBD2. CDR1 and CDR2 from the germline V gene are SGHTA and FQGNSA. The length of the CDR3 is 19 residues. Trimming cost V 5 bases and J 1 base; bases outside gene matches: 12. CDR3 region: CASSLTARLAGGGTDTQYF. The CDR3 nucleotides read TGTGCCAGCAGCCTGACAGCAAGACTAGCGGGGGGAGGCACAGATACGCAGTATTTT.

The rearrangement uses TRBV5-1 and TRBJ2-7; tentative D call: TRBD1 (6 bases). CDR3 length: 14 residues. Trimming left V 2 bases short and J 6 bases short, with 15 bases between. The V gene's germline CDR1 is SGHRS and CDR2 YFSETQ. The CDR3 DNA sequence: TGCGCCAGCAGCTTATCCACAGGGTTCGGCGAGCAGTACTTC. This translates into CASSLSTGFGEQYF.

The chain is built from TRBV5-4 and TRBJ1-4; D is possibly TRBD1 (5 bases). The CDR3 sequence is 15 residues long. Germline V lookup: CDR1 SGHNT, CDR2 YYREEE (reference sequence). The germline V and J ends were trimmed by 4 bases and 5 bases, with 15 bases remaining between them. CDR3 protein: CASSSVFGGNEKLFF. In DNA form, the CDR3 reads TGTGCCAGCAGCAGCGTTTTCGGGGGGAATGAAAAACTGTTTTTT.

J is TRBJ2-3 and V is TRBV5-1, with D perhaps TRBD2 (5 bases). CDR1 is SGHRS and CDR2 is YFSETQ in the germline V gene. V lost 0 bases and J lost 1, with 9 bases in between. This CDR3 region has 15 residues. This CDR3 reads CASSLGVGGTDTQYF. The CDR3 DNA sequence: TGCGCCAGCAGCTTGGGTGTGGGAGGCACAGATACGCAGTATTTT.

This clone was found once. One end of the junction is discordant with germline, which a read error may explain. This chain joins TRBV28 and TRBJ1-5; possibly TRBD1 for D (5 bases). CDR1 MDHEN and CDR2 SYDVKM come from the germline V gene. This CDR3 contains 11 residues. Here the CDR3 DNA reads TGCGTGTCGGGGGTCAATCAGCCCCAGCATTTT. This gives the protein CVSGVNQPQHF.

The gene calls are TRBV9 and TRBJ2-1, with 7 bases matching TRBD2. From germline, CDR1 is SGDLS and CDR2 YYNGEE. This CDR3 is 15 amino acids long. V was clipped by 4 bases and J by 8 bases; unmatched bases: 12. The CDR3 DNA reads TGTGCCAGCAGCCCTTATGGGGGGGATTCGTATGAGCAGTTCTTC. Translating gives CASSPYGGDSYEQFF.

This chain links TRBV5-1 with TRBJ2-1, with 9 nucleotides matching TRBD1. The CDR3 is 19 amino acids. Germline V gene lookup returns CDR1 SGHRS and CDR2 YFSETQ. The junction had 15 bases not matched to a gene; V was cut back by 4 bases and J by 1 base. The DNA of the CDR3 is TGCGCCAGCAGCCCCAGTCCCGGGACAGGGTCGGGGTCCTACAATGAGCAGTTCTTC. Its translation is CASSPSPGTGSGSYNEQFF.

This clone was seen once. The genes are TRBV18 and TRBJ2-1, with 10 bases aligning to TRBD2. Losses at the gene ends were 5 bases for V and 9 bases for J; bases not matched to a gene: 10. Per germline, CDR1 KGHSH and CDR2 LQKENI. There are 15 residues in the CDR3. The CDR3 loop is CASSFSGGAAGEQFF. The CDR3 DNA reads TGTGCCAGCTCATTCAGCGGGGGGGCCGCGGGTGAGCAGTTCTTC.

The gene calls are TRBV9 and TRBJ1-1; 12 bases fit TRBD1. There are 18 residues in the CDR3. Germline V gene lookup returns CDR1 SGDLS and CDR2 YYNGEE. V was clipped by 4 bases and J by 5 bases; unmatched bases: 15. DNA of the CDR3: TGTGCCAGCAGCCTTAGCTCGGGACAGGGGGCGACGGGAACTGAAGCTTTCTTT. This encodes CASSLSSGQGATGTEAFF.

V and J are TRBV4-1 and TRBJ1-3, with unresolved D. The germline V gene has CDR1 MGHRA and CDR2 YSYEKL. Trimming took off 1 base at V and 0 bases at J, with 7 bases between the two ends. The CDR3 totals 15 residues. CDR3 DNA sequence: TGCGCCAGCAGCCAAGGTGTCAGCTCTGGAAACACCATATATTTT. Encoded protein: CASSQGVSSGNTIYF.